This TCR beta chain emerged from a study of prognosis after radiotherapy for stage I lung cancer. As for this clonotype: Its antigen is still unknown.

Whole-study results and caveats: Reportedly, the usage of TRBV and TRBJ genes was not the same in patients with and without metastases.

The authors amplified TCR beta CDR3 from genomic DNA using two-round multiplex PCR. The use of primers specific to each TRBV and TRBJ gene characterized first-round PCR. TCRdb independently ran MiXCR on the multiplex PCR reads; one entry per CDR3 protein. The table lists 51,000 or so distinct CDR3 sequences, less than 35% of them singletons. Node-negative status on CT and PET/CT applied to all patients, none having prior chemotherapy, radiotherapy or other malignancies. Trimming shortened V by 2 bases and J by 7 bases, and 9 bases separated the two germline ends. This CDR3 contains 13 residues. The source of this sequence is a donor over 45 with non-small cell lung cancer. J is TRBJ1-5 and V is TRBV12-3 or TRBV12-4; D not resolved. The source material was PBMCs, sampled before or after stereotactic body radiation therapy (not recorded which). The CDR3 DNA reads TGTGCCAGCAGTTTACAAGGGAGCCAGCCCCAGCATTTT. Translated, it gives CASSLQGSQPQHF.